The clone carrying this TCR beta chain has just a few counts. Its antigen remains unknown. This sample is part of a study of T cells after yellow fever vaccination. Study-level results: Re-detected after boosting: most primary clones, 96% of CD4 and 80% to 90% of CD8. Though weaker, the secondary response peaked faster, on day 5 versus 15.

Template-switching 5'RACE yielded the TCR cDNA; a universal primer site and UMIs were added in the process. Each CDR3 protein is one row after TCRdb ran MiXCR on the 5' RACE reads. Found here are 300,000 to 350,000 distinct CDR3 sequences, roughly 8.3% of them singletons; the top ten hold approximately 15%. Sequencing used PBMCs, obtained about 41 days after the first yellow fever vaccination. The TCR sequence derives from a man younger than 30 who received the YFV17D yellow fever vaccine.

In DNA form, the CDR3 reads TGCAGTGCTAGGGCCGGGACAGCTTCCTACAATGAGCAGTTCTTC. This codes for CSARAGTASYNEQFF. V usage is TRBV20-1 and J usage is TRBJ2-1; 7 bases align to TRBD1. The junction had 6 bases not matched to a gene; V was cut back by 3 bases and J by 1 base. Germline V gene lookup returns CDR1 DFQATT and CDR2 SNEGSKA (reference sequence). This CDR3 comprises 15 residues.